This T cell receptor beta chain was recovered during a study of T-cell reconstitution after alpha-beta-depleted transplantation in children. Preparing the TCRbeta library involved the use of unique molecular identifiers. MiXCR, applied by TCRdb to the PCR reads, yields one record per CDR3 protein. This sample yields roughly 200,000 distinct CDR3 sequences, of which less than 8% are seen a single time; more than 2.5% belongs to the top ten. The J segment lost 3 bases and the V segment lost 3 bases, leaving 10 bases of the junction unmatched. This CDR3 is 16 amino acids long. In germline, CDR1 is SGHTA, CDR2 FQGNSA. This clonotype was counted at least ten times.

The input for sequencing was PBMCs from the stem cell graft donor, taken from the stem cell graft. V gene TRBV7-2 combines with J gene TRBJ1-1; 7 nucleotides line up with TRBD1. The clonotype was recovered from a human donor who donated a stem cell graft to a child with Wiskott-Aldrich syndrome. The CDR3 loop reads CASSFVTGIRDTEAFF. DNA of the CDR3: TGTGCCAGCAGCTTTGTGACAGGGATTAGAGACACTGAAGCTTTCTTT.